Sequencing of this T cell receptor beta chain was carried out in a study of blood T cell repertoires in COVID-19. Looking at the study overall: The analysed material was cDNA or gDNA that came from T cells, B-cell-depleted T cells, or PBMCs.

Libraries were prepared by immunoSEQ multiplex PCR; TCRdb keeps only in-frame clonotypes and omits some of them. The sample includes about 280,000 clones, roughly 85% of them seen just once. Two negative PCRs, clearance, or symptom resolution characterized the recovered Cohort 3 donors. Germline V gene data show CDR1 as SGHRS and CDR2 as YFSETQ. V was clipped by 4 bases and J by 0 bases; unmatched bases: 9. This CDR3 has 16 amino acids. V is TRBV5-1 and J is TRBJ1-1; 7 positions agree with TRBD1. The source material was PBMCs or T cells enriched from blood (not recorded which). This clonotype was sampled from a woman in her 50s who had recovered from COVID-19. This CDR3 is CASSLSGTVMNTEAFF. CDR3 DNA sequence: TGCGCCAGCAGCCTATCCGGGACAGTCATGAACACTGAAGCTTTCTTT.